This paragraph covers one T cell receptor beta chain sequence. The antigen is undetermined. The entry originates in a study of cytomegalovirus exposure and HLA in healthy donors. Healthy donors of bone marrow made up the group. Donors had nominal health at sampling but likely had unrecorded immune exposures. General study results and limits: Cytomegalovirus-associated TCR beta chains were listed, numbering 150 to 200. Judged likely to be a sequencing artifact was a cluster of highly shared sequence variants.

Primers: 60 Vbeta forward and 13 Jbeta reverse. Clones were read by immunoSEQ multiplex PCR, and TCRdb kept only the in-frame ones, dropping some. The sample shows about 85,000 clones, 50% to 80% of them seen only once. Trimming cost V 1 base and J 2 bases, with 15 bases left between them. CDR1 and CDR2 (germline): SGHTA, FQGNSA. The CDR3 runs 16 residues. This clonotype originated in a man aged 30-40 years in good health and CMV-seronegative. The chain uses TRBV7-2 and TRBJ2-7; D unclear. Sequencing used PBMCs. CDR3 sequence (DNA): TGTGCCAGCAGCTTAGGAGGTGGCGTATTCGCCTACGAGCAGTACTTC. Translating gives CASSLGGGVFAYEQYF.